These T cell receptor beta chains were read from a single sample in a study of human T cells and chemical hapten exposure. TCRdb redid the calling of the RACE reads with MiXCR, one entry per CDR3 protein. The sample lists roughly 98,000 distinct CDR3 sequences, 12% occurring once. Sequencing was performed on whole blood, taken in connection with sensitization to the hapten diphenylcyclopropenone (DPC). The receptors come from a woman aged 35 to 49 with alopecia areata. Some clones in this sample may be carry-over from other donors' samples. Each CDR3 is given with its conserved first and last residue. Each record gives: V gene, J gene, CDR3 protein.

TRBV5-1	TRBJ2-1	CASSAGASGSYNEQFF
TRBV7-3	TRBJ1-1	CASSLIGGTPNTEAFF
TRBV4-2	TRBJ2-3	CASSQVMRLGADTQYF
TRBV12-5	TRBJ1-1	CASGYDRKGNTEAFF
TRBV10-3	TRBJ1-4	CAIKGENEKLFF
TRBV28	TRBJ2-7	CASSGSSGRAPEQYF
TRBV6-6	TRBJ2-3	CASSTGQGLGVDTQYF
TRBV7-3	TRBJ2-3	CASSSPGLGSTDTQYF
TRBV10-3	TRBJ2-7	CAISESTGPYEQYF
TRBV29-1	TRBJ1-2	CSVAADRANYGYTF
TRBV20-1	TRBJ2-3	CSAGGLYASTDTQYF
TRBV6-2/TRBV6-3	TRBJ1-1	CASSSVYRAAFF
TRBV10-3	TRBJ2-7	CAISATESYEQYF
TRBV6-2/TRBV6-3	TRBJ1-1	CASSYPDRGEAFF
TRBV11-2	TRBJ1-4	CASSLGGVGEKLFF